A selection of T cell receptor beta chains follows, all from one sample in a study of T-cell reconstitution after alpha-beta-depleted transplantation in children. MiXCR, applied by TCRdb to the PCR reads, yields one record per CDR3 protein. This sample yields 500,000 to 650,000 distinct CDR3 sequences, of which roughly an eighth are seen a single time; around 15% belongs to the top ten. Sample: PBMCs, mostly from graft donor cells, taken 180 days after TCRalphabeta/CD19-depleted stem cell transplant. These receptors were obtained from a female patient aged 2-9 years who had a stem cell transplant for aplastic anemia, so the T cells may come from the graft donor. The CDR3 runs from the conserved cysteine through the conserved F or W. D genes are given only for firm matches. The listing skips clone size in some rows; elsewhere it reads once, few, many or a size class.

size,D,V,J,CDR3,DNA
many,-,TRBV20-1,TRBJ1-1,CSAKGSTGLNTEAFF,TGCAGTGCCAAGGGTTCAACCGGGCTGAACACTGAAGCTTTCTTT
-,-,TRBV12-3/TRBV12-4,TRBJ2-4,CASSLEITPRAKNIQYF,TGTGCCAGCAGTTTAGAGATCACCCCTAGAGCCAAAAACATTCAGTACTTC
many,-,TRBV7-9,TRBJ2-5,CASSPIEETQYF,TGTGCCAGCAGCCCTATTGAGGAGACCCAGTACTTC
many,-,TRBV28,TRBJ2-3,CASIGRYYTDTQYF,TGTGCCAGCATTGGGCGGTACTACACAGATACGCAGTATTTT
-,-,TRBV29-1,TRBJ1-1,CSVATFAEAFF,TGCAGCGTTGCAACTTTTGCCGAAGCTTTCTTT
-,TRBD1,TRBV6-5,TRBJ2-3,CASSFLTGLTDTQYF,TGTGCCAGCAGTTTCCTGACAGGGCTGACAGATACGCAGTATTTT
many,-,TRBV9,TRBJ2-2,CASSVGGAANTGELFF,TGTGCCAGCAGCGTGGGCGGGGCCGCGAACACCGGGGAGCTGTTTTTT
few,-,TRBV28,TRBJ1-2,CASSIPGHGYTF,TGTGCCAGCAGCATCCCAGGGCATGGCTACACCTTC
many,-,TRBV4-1,TRBJ1-1,CASSQDRGRAGFGAFF,TGCGCCAGCAGCCAAGACCGAGGCAGGGCTGGGTTCGGCGCTTTCTTT
few,-,TRBV4-3,TRBJ2-2,CASSPYPTSPGELFF,TGCGCCAGCAGCCCCTATCCTACTAGTCCCGGGGAGCTGTTTTTT
few,TRBD2,TRBV20-1,TRBJ2-3,CSARDVGLGLDTQYF,TGCAGTGCTAGAGATGTTGGACTAGGGCTGGATACGCAGTATTTT
few,-,TRBV29-1,TRBJ1-1,CSVLGGGAFF,TGCAGCGTTTTGGGAGGTGGGGCTTTCTTT
few,TRBD1,TRBV20-1,TRBJ1-2,CSAPTQGAAGYTF,TGCAGTGCTCCAACACAGGGGGCTGCTGGCTACACCTTC
-,TRBD1,TRBV11-2,TRBJ2-6,CASSPAQGAQGANVLTF,TGTGCCAGCAGCCCGGCCCAGGGGGCGCAAGGGGCCAACGTCCTGACTTTC
few,-,TRBV20-1,TRBJ2-1,CSASNQRVSYNEQFF,TGCAGTGCTAGTAATCAGCGGGTCTCCTACAATGAGCAGTTCTTC
few,-,TRBV11-1,TRBJ2-3,CASSLRESTGSLTDTQYF,TGTGCCAGCAGCTTACGCGAAAGCACAGGGTCTCTCACAGATACGCAGTATTTT
-,-,TRBV11-1,TRBJ2-7,CASSVAWQDASKPYEQYF,TGTGCCAGCAGCGTGGCTTGGCAGGACGCCAGTAAGCCCTACGAGCAGTACTTC
few,TRBD2,TRBV4-3,TRBJ2-7,CASSQGSGRAHEQYF,TGCGCCAGCAGCCAGGGTAGCGGGAGGGCCCACGAGCAGTACTTC
-,TRBD2,TRBV7-2,TRBJ2-5,CASSMTSVSQETQYF,TGTGCCAGCAGCATGACTAGCGTTTCTCAAGAGACCCAGTACTTC
few,-,TRBV27,TRBJ2-6,CASSLGLPGSGANVLTF,TGTGCCAGCAGTTTAGGCCTCCCCGGATCTGGGGCCAACGTCCTGACTTTC
-,TRBD1,TRBV7-9,TRBJ1-3,CASSGQGANGNTIYF,TGTGCCAGCAGCGGTCAGGGGGCAAATGGAAACACCATATATTTT
-,-,TRBV7-2,TRBJ2-7,CASSLVASPGSYEQYF,TGTGCCAGCAGCTTAGTTGCCTCCCCGGGATCCTACGAGCAGTACTTC
many,-,TRBV5-1,TRBJ2-5,CASSYGSGPLGETQYF,TGCGCCAGCAGCTACGGGAGCGGACCTCTCGGAGAGACCCAGTACTTC
few,TRBD2,TRBV5-1,TRBJ2-2,CASSLAAGGNTGELFF,TGCGCCAGCAGCTTGGCAGCGGGAGGCAACACCGGGGAGCTGTTTTTT
-,-,TRBV6-1,TRBJ2-1,CASSDVSSLGGDEQFF,TGTGCCAGCAGTGACGTTAGCTCCCTAGGTGGGGATGAGCAGTTCTTC
few,-,TRBV7-9,TRBJ2-1,CASSLTRDERNEQFF,TGTGCCAGCAGCTTAACCCGGGACGAACGAAATGAGCAGTTCTTC
few,-,TRBV29-1,TRBJ2-1,CSVSPPGRGQFF,TGCAGCGTGAGCCCCCCGGGCCGGGGGCAGTTCTTC
-,-,TRBV4-3,TRBJ1-1,CASSQDRGPVNTEAFF,TGCGCCAGCAGCCAAGATCGGGGGCCAGTGAACACTGAAGCTTTCTTT
few,-,TRBV4-3,TRBJ2-5,CASSQEIRQAGGETQYF,TGCGCCAGCAGCCAAGAAATACGGCAGGCGGGTGGGGAGACCCAGTACTTC
few,TRBD2,TRBV4-1,TRBJ2-5,CASSHPGTTGGETQYF,TGCGCCAGCAGCCACCCCGGGACGACGGGGGGAGAGACCCAGTACTTC
few,TRBD2,TRBV20-1,TRBJ2-1,CSAHSGSTGNEQFF,TGCAGTGCCCATAGCGGGAGTACAGGCAATGAGCAGTTCTTC
many,-,TRBV7-8,TRBJ1-3,CASSIQGSGNTIYF,TGTGCCAGCAGCATACAGGGCTCTGGAAACACCATATATTTT
many,-,TRBV7-6,TRBJ2-3,CASSFSVEAADTQYF,TGTGCCAGCAGCTTCTCAGTAGAGGCCGCAGATACGCAGTATTTT
few,-,TRBV5-1,TRBJ2-1,CASSGGLARHNEQFF,TGCGCCAGCAGCGGGGGTCTTGCGAGACACAATGAGCAGTTCTTC
-,-,TRBV20-1,TRBJ2-2,CSARLGANTGELFF,TGCAGTGCTAGGTTAGGGGCGAACACCGGGGAGCTGTTTTTT
few,-,TRBV7-8,TRBJ1-1,CASSLALMDEAFF,TGTGCCAGCAGCTTAGCCCTGATGGATGAAGCTTTCTTT
few,-,TRBV24-1,TRBJ2-5,CATSDPGGVETQYF,TGTGCCACCAGTGACCCGGGCGGGGTGGAGACCCAGTACTTC
many,TRBD1,TRBV7-2,TRBJ1-3,CASSRQGEISGNTIYF,TGTGCCAGCAGCCGACAGGGGGAGATCTCTGGAAACACCATATATTTT
many,-,TRBV12-3/TRBV12-4,TRBJ2-7,CASSFRSSYEQYF,TGTGCCAGCAGTTTTCGTTCTTCCTACGAGCAGTACTTC
-,TRBD1,TRBV7-2,TRBJ1-2,CASSLHSGTANYGYTF,TGTGCCAGCAGCCTCCACTCCGGGACAGCTAACTATGGCTACACCTTC
few,-,TRBV7-9,TRBJ1-2,CASGTTTDYGYTF,TGTGCCAGCGGCACTACCACTGACTATGGCTACACCTTC
-,-,TRBV12-3/TRBV12-4,TRBJ1-1,CASSLVPTEAFF,TGTGCCAGCAGTTTAGTGCCGACTGAAGCTTTCTTT
many,-,TRBV28,TRBJ2-7,CAAGGDQSSSYEQYF,TGTGCCGCCGGCGGGGACCAGTCCTCCTCCTACGAGCAGTACTTC
few,-,TRBV11-2,TRBJ1-1,CASSYNLGAGDNTEAFF,TGTGCCAGCAGCTACAATTTGGGGGCAGGGGACAACACTGAAGCTTTCTTT
many,TRBD2,TRBV28,TRBJ2-2,CASSLWGSGLTGELFF,TGTGCCAGCAGTTTATGGGGTAGCGGGCTCACCGGGGAGCTGTTTTTT
few,TRBD2,TRBV5-1,TRBJ2-1,CASSVTSGVGGEQFF,TGCGCCAGCAGCGTGACTAGCGGGGTGGGGGGTGAGCAGTTCTTC
-,-,TRBV4-3,TRBJ2-3,CASSQDPIVIGLATQYF,TGCGCCAGCAGCCAAGATCCCATTGTTATAGGATTGGCTACGCAGTATTTT
few,TRBD1,TRBV7-9,TRBJ1-2,CASSPRDRGRGYGYTF,TGTGCCAGCAGCCCTAGGGACAGGGGGCGAGGCTATGGCTACACCTTC
-,TRBD1,TRBV7-8,TRBJ2-1,CASSLHRDRGFHEQFF,TGTGCCAGCAGCTTACACAGGGACAGGGGGTTCCATGAGCAGTTCTTC
-,TRBD1,TRBV29-1,TRBJ2-7,CSVRTGRMYEQYF,TGCAGCGTTCGGACAGGGCGAATGTACGAGCAGTACTTC
-,TRBD1,TRBV29-1,TRBJ2-7,CSVEDKGADRGRWEQYF,TGCAGCGTTGAAGACAAAGGGGCCGACAGGGGGCGCTGGGAGCAGTACTTC